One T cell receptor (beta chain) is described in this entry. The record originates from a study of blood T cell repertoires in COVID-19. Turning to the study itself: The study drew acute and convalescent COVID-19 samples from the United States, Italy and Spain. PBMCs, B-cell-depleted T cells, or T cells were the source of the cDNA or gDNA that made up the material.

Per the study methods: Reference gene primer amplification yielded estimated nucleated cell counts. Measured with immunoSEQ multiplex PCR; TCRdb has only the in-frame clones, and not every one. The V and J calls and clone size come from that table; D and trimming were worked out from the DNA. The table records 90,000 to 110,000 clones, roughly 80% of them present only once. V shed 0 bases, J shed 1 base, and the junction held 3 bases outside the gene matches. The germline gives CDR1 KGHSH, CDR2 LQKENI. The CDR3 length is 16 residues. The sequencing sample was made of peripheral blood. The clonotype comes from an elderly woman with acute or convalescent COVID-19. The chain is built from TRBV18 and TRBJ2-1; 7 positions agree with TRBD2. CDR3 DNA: TGTGCCAGCTCACCACCTGGCGGGAGTTCCTACAATGAGCAGTTCTTC. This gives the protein CASSPPGGSSYNEQFF.